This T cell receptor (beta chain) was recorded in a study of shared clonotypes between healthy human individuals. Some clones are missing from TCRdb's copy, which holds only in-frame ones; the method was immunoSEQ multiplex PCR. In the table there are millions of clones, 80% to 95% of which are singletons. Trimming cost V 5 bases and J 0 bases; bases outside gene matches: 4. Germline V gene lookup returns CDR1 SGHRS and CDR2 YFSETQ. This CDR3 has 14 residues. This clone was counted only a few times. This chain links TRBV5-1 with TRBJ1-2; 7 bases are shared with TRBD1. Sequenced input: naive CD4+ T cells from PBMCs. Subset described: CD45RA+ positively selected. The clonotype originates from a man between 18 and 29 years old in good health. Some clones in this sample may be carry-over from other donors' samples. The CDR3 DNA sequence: TGCGCCAGCAGGCGACAGGGAGCTAACTATGGCTACACCTTC. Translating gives CASRRQGANYGYTF.